This TCR beta chain was profiled in a study of technical replicates of blood from four donors. CDR3 length: 14 amino acids. Germline V CDR1 and CDR2: MDHEN, SYDVKM. Unmatched junction bases numbered 6, after V lost 7 bases and J lost 4 bases. TCRdb keeps only in-frame clones here, not all; method: immunoSEQ multiplex PCR. The table has about 83,000 clones, 90% to 98% seen once. This clonotype originated in a human donor in good health. Sequencing was carried out using T cells isolated from PBMCs. The chain uses TRBV28 and TRBJ2-3; 9 bases are shared with TRBD2. CDR3 in DNA: TGTGCCAGCACCTTAGCGGGAGTGGCAGATACGCAGTATTTT. As protein: CASTLAGVADTQYF.